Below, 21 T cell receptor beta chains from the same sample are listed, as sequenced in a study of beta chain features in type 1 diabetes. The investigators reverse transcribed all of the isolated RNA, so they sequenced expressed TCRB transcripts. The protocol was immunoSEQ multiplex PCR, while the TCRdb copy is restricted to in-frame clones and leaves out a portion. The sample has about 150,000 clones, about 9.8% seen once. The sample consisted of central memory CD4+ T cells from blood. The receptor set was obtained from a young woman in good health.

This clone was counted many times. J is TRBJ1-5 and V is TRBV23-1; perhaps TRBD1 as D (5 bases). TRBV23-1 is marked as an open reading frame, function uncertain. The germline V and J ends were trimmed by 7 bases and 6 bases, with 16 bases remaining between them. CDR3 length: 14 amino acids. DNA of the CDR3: TGCGCCAGCACCCAGCGGGGGGGTCGTCAGCCCCAGCATTTT. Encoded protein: CASTQRGGRQPQHF.

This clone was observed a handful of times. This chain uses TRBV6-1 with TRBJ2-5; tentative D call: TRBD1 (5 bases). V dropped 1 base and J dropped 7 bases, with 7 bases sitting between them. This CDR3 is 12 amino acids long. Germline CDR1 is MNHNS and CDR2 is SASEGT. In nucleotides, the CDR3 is TGTGCCAGCAGTGAAGGGGGCGGGACCCAGTACTTC. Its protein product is CASSEGGGTQYF.

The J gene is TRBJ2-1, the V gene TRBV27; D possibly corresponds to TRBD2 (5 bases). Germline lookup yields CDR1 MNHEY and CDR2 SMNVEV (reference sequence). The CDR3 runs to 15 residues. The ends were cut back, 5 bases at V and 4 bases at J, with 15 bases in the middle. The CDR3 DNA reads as TGTGCCAGCAGTCTACCCGGGGTAGGATACAATGAGCAGTTCTTC. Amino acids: CASSLPGVGYNEQFF.

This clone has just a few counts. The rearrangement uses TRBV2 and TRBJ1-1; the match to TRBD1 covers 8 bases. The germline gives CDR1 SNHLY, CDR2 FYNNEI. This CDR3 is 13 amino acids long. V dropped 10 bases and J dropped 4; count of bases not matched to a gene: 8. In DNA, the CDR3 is TGTGCCATTACGGGACAGGCGGGCACTGAAGCTTTCTTT. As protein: CAITGQAGTEAFF.

CDR3 sequence: CASSSKETQYF. CDR3 sequence (DNA): TGTGCCAGCAGCTCCAAAGAGACCCAGTACTTC. The chain is built from TRBV13 and TRBJ2-5, with D unclear. The CDR3 runs to 11 residues. Germline CDR1 PRHDT, CDR2 FYEKMQ (reference sequence). Trimming removed 4 bases from V and 3 bases from J, with 3 bases in between.

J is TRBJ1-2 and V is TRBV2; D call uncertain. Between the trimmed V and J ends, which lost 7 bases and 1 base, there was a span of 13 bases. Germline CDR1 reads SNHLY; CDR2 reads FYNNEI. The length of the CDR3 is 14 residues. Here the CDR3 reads CASMESSYNYGYTF. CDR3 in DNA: TGTGCCAGCATGGAGTCCAGTTATAACTATGGCTACACCTTC.

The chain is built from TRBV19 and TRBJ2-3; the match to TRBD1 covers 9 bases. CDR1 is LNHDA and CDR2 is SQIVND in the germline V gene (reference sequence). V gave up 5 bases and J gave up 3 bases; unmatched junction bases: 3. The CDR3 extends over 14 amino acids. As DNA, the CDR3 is TGTGCCAGTAGTTACAGGGGGCGGACAGATACGCAGTATTTT. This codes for CASSYRGRTDTQYF.

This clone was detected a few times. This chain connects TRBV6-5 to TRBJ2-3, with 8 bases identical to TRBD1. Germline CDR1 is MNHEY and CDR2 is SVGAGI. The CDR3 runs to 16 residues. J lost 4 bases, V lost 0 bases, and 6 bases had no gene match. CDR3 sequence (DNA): TGTGCCAGCAGTTACTCTGTGCTACAGGGGGCAGATACGCAGTATTTT. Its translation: CASSYSVLQGADTQYF.

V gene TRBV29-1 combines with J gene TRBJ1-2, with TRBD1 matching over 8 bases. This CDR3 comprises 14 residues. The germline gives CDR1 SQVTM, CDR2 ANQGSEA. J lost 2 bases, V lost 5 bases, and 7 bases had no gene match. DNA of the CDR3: TGCAGCGTTTCTAGGACAGGGCGGAACTATGGCTACACCTTC. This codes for CSVSRTGRNYGYTF.

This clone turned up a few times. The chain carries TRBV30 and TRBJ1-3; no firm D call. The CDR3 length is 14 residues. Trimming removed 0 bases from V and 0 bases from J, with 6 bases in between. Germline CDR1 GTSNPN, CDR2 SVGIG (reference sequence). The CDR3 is CAWSVWSSGNTIYF. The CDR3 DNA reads TGTGCCTGGAGTGTATGGAGCTCTGGAAACACCATATATTTT. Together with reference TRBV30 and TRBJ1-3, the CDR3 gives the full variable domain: SQTIHQWPATLVQPVGSPLSLECTVEGTSNPNLYWYRQAAGRGLQLLFYSVGIGQISSEVPQNLSASRPQDRQFILSSKKLLLSDSGFYLCAWSVWSSGNTIYFGEGSWLTVV.

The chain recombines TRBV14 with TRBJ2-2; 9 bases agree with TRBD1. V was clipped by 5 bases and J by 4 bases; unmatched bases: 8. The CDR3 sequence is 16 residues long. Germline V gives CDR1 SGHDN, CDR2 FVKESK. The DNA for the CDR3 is TGTGCCAGCAGCTTTCACAGGGGGCGTAGCACCGGGGAGCTGTTTTTT. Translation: CASSFHRGRSTGELFF.

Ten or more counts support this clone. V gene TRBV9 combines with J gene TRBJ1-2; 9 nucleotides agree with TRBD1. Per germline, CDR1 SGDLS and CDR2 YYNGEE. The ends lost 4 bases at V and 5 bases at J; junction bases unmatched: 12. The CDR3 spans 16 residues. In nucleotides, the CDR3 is TGTGCCAGCAGCCAAAGTTGGGACAGGGTGTTATATGGCTACACCTTC. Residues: CASSQSWDRVLYGYTF.

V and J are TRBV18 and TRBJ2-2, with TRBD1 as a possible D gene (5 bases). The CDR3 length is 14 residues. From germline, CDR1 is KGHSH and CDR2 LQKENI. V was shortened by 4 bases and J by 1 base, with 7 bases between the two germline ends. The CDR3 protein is CASSQTVNTGELFF. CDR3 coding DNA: TGTGCCAGCTCACAGACAGTGAACACCGGGGAGCTGTTTTTT.

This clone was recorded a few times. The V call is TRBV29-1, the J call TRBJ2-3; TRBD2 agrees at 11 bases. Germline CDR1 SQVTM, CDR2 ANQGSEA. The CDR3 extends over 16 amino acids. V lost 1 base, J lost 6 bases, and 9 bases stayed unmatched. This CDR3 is CSVEGTSGRVFDTQYF. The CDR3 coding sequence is TGCAGCGTTGAAGGGACTAGCGGGCGCGTTTTTGATACGCAGTATTTT.

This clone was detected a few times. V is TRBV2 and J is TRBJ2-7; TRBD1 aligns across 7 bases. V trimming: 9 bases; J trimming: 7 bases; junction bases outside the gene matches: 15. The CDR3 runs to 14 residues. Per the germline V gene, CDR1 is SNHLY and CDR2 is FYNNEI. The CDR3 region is CASRRDSPLVEQYF. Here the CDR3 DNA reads TGTGCCAGTCGACGGGACAGTCCACTCGTGGAGCAGTACTTC.

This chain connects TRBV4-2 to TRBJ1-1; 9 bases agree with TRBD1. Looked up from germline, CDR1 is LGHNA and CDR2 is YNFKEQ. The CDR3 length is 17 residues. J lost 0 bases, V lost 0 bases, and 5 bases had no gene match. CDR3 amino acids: CASSQDTGTGMNTEAFF. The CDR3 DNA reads TGTGCCAGCAGCCAAGACACCGGGACAGGGATGAACACTGAAGCTTTCTTT.

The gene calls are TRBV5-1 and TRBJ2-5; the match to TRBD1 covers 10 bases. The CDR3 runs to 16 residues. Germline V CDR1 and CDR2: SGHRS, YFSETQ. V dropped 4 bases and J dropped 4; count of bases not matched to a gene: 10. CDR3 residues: CASSLGQGGFSETQYF. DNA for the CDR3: TGCGCCAGCAGCCTTGGACAGGGGGGATTCTCAGAGACCCAGTACTTC. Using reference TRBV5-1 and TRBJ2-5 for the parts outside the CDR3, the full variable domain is KAGVTQTPRYLIKTRGQQVTLSCSPISGHRSVSWYQQTPGQGLQFLFEYFSETQRNKGNFPGRFSGRQFSNSRSEMNVSTLELGDSALYLCASSLGQGGFSETQYFGPGTRLLVL.

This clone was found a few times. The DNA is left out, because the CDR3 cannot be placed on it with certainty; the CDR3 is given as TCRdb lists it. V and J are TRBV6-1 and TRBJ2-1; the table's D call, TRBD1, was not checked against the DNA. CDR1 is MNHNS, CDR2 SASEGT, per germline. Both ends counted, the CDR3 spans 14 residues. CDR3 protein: CASSEFGDGWAQFF.

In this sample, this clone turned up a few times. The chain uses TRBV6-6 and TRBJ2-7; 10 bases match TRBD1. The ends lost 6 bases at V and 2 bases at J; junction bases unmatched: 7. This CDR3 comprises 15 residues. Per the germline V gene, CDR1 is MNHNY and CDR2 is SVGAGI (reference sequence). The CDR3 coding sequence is TGTGCCAGCAGCAGACCGGGACAGGGGACCTACGAGCAGTACTTC. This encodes CASSRPGQGTYEQYF.

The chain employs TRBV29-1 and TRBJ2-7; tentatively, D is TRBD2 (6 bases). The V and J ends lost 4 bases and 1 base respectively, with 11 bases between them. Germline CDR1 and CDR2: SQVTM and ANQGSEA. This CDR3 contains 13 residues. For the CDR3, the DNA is TGCAGCGTTGTTCTGGCGGGGTCCTACGAGCAGTACTTC. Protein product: CSVVLAGSYEQYF.

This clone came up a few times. CDR3 sequence (DNA): TGTGCCAGCAGCGCAGGACAGGGTTGGGAGACCCAGTACTTC. Protein sequence: CASSAGQGWETQYF. The J gene is TRBJ2-5, the V gene TRBV9; 8 bases are a match to TRBD1. V was pared by 3 bases and J by 5 bases, with 6 bases of the junction left unmatched. The CDR3 loop spans 14 amino acids. CDR1 and CDR2 (germline): SGDLS, YYNGEE.